The rows below give T cell receptor beta chains drawn from one sample of a study of cytomegalovirus exposure and HLA in healthy donors. Profiled with immunoSEQ multiplex PCR; TCRdb holds only in-frame clones, not every one. Found here are about 150,000 clones, about 70% of them singletons; the top ten hold approximately 2.3%. Sequenced material: PBMCs. These receptors were obtained from a woman aged 55-70 years in good health and CMV-seropositive. Both conserved end residues are part of each CDR3. The order of the fields is V gene, D gene, J gene, clone size, CDR3 protein, CDR3 DNA. D genes are given only for firm matches. Rows may omit the clone size; those that give it use once, few, many or a size class.

V gene: TRBV5-1
D gene: .
J gene: TRBJ2-5
clone size: .
CDR3 protein: CASRLGKTQYF
CDR3 DNA: TGCGCCAGCAGGCTCGGGAAGACCCAGTACTTC

V gene: TRBV10-3
D gene: .
J gene: TRBJ2-3
clone size: .
CDR3 protein: CAISRGTGTDTQYF
CDR3 DNA: TGTGCCATCAGCAGGGGTACCGGCACAGATACGCAGTATTTT

V gene: TRBV19
D gene: .
J gene: TRBJ1-1
clone size: .
CDR3 protein: CASSIGIGQGLSSWNTEAFF
CDR3 DNA: TGTGCCAGTAGTATAGGGATAGGGCAGGGGCTTTCTTCCTGGAACACTGAAGCTTTCTTT

V gene: TRBV2
D gene: .
J gene: TRBJ1-3
clone size: .
CDR3 protein: CASREDSSGNTIYF
CDR3 DNA: TGTGCCAGCAGGGAAGACAGCTCTGGAAACACCATATATTTT

V gene: TRBV11-2
D gene: .
J gene: TRBJ2-7
clone size: .
CDR3 protein: CASSLDPGAAYEQYF
CDR3 DNA: TGTGCCAGCAGCTTAGACCCCGGTGCGGCCTACGAGCAGTACTTC

V gene: TRBV29-1
D gene: TRBD1
J gene: TRBJ1-2
clone size: .
CDR3 protein: CSVGQGNGYTF
CDR3 DNA: TGCAGCGTAGGACAGGGGAATGGCTACACCTTC

V gene: TRBV27
D gene: .
J gene: TRBJ1-2
clone size: .
CDR3 protein: CASSSLKGGGYTF
CDR3 DNA: TGTGCCAGCAGTTCCCTTAAAGGGGGAGGCTACACCTTC

V gene: TRBV6-1
D gene: TRBD1
J gene: TRBJ1-2
clone size: .
CDR3 protein: CASSSGTVPVGYTF
CDR3 DNA: TGTGCCAGCAGTTCCGGGACAGTTCCCGTCGGCTACACCTTC

V gene: TRBV28
D gene: TRBD2
J gene: TRBJ2-3
clone size: .
CDR3 protein: CASLGGGLAGRDTQYF
CDR3 DNA: TGTGCCAGCCTAGGGGGGGGGCTAGCGGGGCGAGATACGCAGTATTTT

V gene: TRBV27
D gene: .
J gene: TRBJ1-1
clone size: .
CDR3 protein: CASSSGAWGTEAFF
CDR3 DNA: TGTGCCAGCAGTTCAGGGGCTTGGGGCACTGAAGCTTTCTTT

V gene: TRBV7-8
D gene: .
J gene: TRBJ2-7
clone size: .
CDR3 protein: CASSLGIGQHYEQYF
CDR3 DNA: TGTGCCAGCAGCTTAGGGATCGGACAGCACTACGAGCAGTACTTC

V gene: TRBV6-5
D gene: .
J gene: TRBJ1-3
clone size: few
CDR3 protein: CASSPGSSGNTIYF
CDR3 DNA: TGTGCCAGCAGCCCCGGGAGCTCTGGAAACACCATATATTTT

V gene: TRBV7-8
D gene: TRBD2
J gene: TRBJ2-5
clone size: .
CDR3 protein: CASTQGVAGVETQYF
CDR3 DNA: TGTGCCAGCACCCAGGGGGTAGCGGGAGTGGAGACCCAGTACTTC

V gene: TRBV7-8
D gene: .
J gene: TRBJ2-1
clone size: .
CDR3 protein: CASSLKGEGPQFF
CDR3 DNA: TGTGCCAGCAGCTTAAAGGGGGAGGGCCCTCAGTTCTTC

V gene: TRBV4-1
D gene: .
J gene: TRBJ1-5
clone size: .
CDR3 protein: CASSLTATAANQPQHF
CDR3 DNA: TGCGCCAGCAGCCTAACCGCTACGGCGGCAAATCAGCCCCAGCATTTT

V gene: TRBV2
D gene: .
J gene: TRBJ2-2
clone size: .
CDR3 protein: CASTGQQYTGELFF
CDR3 DNA: TGTGCCAGCACCGGACAGCAATACACCGGGGAGCTGTTTTTT

V gene: TRBV21-1
D gene: .
J gene: TRBJ1-1
clone size: .
CDR3 protein: CASSTSPALKTGDTEAFF
CDR3 DNA: TGTGCCAGCAGCACGTCTCCTGCCCTTAAAACGGGGGACACTGAAGCTTTCTTT

V gene: TRBV7-3
D gene: .
J gene: TRBJ1-2
clone size: .
CDR3 protein: CASSLYGGLDGYTF
CDR3 DNA: TGTGCCAGCAGCTTATACGGGGGATTGGATGGCTACACCTTC

V gene: TRBV29-1
D gene: .
J gene: TRBJ1-2
clone size: .
CDR3 protein: CSVEDRGRPYRYTF
CDR3 DNA: TGCAGCGTTGAAGATCGAGGGCGCCCCTATCGCTACACCTTC

V gene: TRBV9
D gene: .
J gene: TRBJ2-5
clone size: .
CDR3 protein: CASSVEPSQETQYF
CDR3 DNA: TGTGCCAGCAGCGTAGAACCTAGTCAAGAGACCCAGTACTTC

V gene: TRBV25-1
D gene: .
J gene: TRBJ2-1
clone size: .
CDR3 protein: CASSEGPYNEQFF
CDR3 DNA: TGTGCCAGCAGTGAAGGGCCCTACAATGAGCAGTTCTTC

V gene: TRBV6-5
D gene: .
J gene: TRBJ1-4
clone size: .
CDR3 protein: CASSYSGGREKLFF
CDR3 DNA: TGTGCCAGCAGTTACTCAGGGGGACGGGAAAAACTGTTTTTT

V gene: TRBV28
D gene: .
J gene: TRBJ1-1
clone size: .
CDR3 protein: CASSLLVETEAFF
CDR3 DNA: TGTGCCAGCAGTTTATTGGTAGAGACTGAAGCTTTCTTT

V gene: TRBV7-9
D gene: .
J gene: TRBJ1-2
clone size: .
CDR3 protein: CASSLERQGGYGYTF
CDR3 DNA: TGTGCCAGCAGCTTAGAGCGACAAGGAGGCTATGGCTACACCTTC

V gene: TRBV6-1
D gene: .
J gene: TRBJ2-1
clone size: once
CDR3 protein: CASRAGFNEQFF
CDR3 DNA: TGTGCCAGCAGGGCGGGATTCAATGAGCAGTTCTTC

V gene: TRBV28
D gene: TRBD1
J gene: TRBJ1-2
clone size: .
CDR3 protein: CAVGQGGYGYTF
CDR3 DNA: TGTGCCGTCGGACAGGGCGGCTATGGCTACACCTTC

V gene: TRBV4-2
D gene: TRBD2
J gene: TRBJ2-7
clone size: few
CDR3 protein: CASSQDQGLAGTYEQYF
CDR3 DNA: TGTGCCAGCAGCCAAGATCAGGGACTAGCGGGCACCTACGAGCAGTACTTC

V gene: TRBV6-5
D gene: .
J gene: TRBJ2-2
clone size: .
CDR3 protein: CASSPAGRGTGELFF
CDR3 DNA: TGTGCCAGCAGCCCCGCGGGGCGCGGCACCGGGGAGCTGTTTTTT

V gene: TRBV11-2
D gene: TRBD1
J gene: TRBJ2-1
clone size: .
CDR3 protein: CASSFGQGSYNEQFF
CDR3 DNA: TGTGCCAGCAGCTTTGGACAGGGGTCCTACAATGAGCAGTTCTTC

V gene: TRBV19
D gene: TRBD1
J gene: TRBJ1-1
clone size: .
CDR3 protein: CASSERQGRNTEAFF
CDR3 DNA: TGTGCCAGTAGTGAGAGACAGGGAAGGAACACTGAAGCTTTCTTT

V gene: TRBV2
D gene: .
J gene: TRBJ1-1
clone size: many
CDR3 protein: CASRPTPGEAFF
CDR3 DNA: TGTGCCAGCAGACCCACCCCCGGGGAAGCTTTCTTT

V gene: TRBV6-5
D gene: .
J gene: TRBJ1-1
clone size: .
CDR3 protein: CASSSRTRPNTEAFF
CDR3 DNA: TGTGCCAGCAGTTCCCGGACACGGCCGAACACTGAAGCTTTCTTT

V gene: TRBV10-2
D gene: TRBD2
J gene: TRBJ2-7
clone size: .
CDR3 protein: CASSEYLAGAYEQYF
CDR3 DNA: TGCGCCAGCAGTGAGTATCTAGCGGGAGCTTACGAGCAGTACTTC

V gene: TRBV5-1
D gene: .
J gene: TRBJ2-7
clone size: few
CDR3 protein: CASRVGTGNEQYF
CDR3 DNA: TGCGCCAGCAGGGTAGGTACGGGGAACGAGCAGTACTTC

V gene: TRBV19
D gene: .
J gene: TRBJ2-3
clone size: .
CDR3 protein: CASSIEIVAGDTQYF
CDR3 DNA: TGTGCCAGTAGTATAGAGATTGTGGCGGGAGATACGCAGTATTTT

V gene: TRBV14
D gene: TRBD2
J gene: TRBJ2-5
clone size: .
CDR3 protein: CASSLRTSGTGETQYF
CDR3 DNA: TGTGCCAGCAGCCTGCGGACTAGCGGGACGGGAGAGACCCAGTACTTC

V gene: TRBV28
D gene: .
J gene: TRBJ2-6
clone size: .
CDR3 protein: CASSFGSESGANVLTF
CDR3 DNA: TGTGCCAGCAGTTTTGGAAGCGAATCTGGGGCCAACGTCCTGACTTTC

V gene: TRBV10-3
D gene: .
J gene: TRBJ2-5
clone size: .
CDR3 protein: CAISIMDRQETQYF
CDR3 DNA: TGTGCCATCAGCATCATGGACAGACAAGAGACCCAGTACTTC

V gene: TRBV29-1
D gene: .
J gene: TRBJ2-3
clone size: .
CDR3 protein: CSVGVGGPTDTQYF
CDR3 DNA: TGCAGCGTTGGGGTCGGCGGGCCCACAGATACGCAGTATTTT

V gene: TRBV29-1
D gene: .
J gene: TRBJ1-4
clone size: .
CDR3 protein: CSVRDATGTEKLFF
CDR3 DNA: TGCAGCGTCCGGGATGCGACCGGAACTGAAAAACTGTTTTTT